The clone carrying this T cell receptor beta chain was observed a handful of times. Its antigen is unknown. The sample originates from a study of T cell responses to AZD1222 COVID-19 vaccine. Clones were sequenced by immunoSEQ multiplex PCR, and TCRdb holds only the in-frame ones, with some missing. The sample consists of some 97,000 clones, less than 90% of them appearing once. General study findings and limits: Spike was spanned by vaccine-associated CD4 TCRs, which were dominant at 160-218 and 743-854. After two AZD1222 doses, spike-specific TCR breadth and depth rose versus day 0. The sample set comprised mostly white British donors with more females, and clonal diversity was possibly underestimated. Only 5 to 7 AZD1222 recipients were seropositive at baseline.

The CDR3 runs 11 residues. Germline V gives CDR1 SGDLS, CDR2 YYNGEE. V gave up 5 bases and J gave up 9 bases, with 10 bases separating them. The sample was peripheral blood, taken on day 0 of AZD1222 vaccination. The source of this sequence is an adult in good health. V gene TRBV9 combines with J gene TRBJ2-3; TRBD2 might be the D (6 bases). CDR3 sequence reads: CASSPGGTQYF. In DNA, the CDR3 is TGTGCCAGCAGTCCCGGAGGGACGCAGTATTTT.